This section outlines one T cell receptor (beta chain) sequence together with its context. The V end lost 5 bases, the J end lost 6 bases, and 7 bases lay between the germline ends. Germline lookup yields CDR1 SEHNR and CDR2 FQNEAQ (reference sequence). This CDR3 is 11 amino acids long. The data derive from a study of blood T cell repertoires in COVID-19. Sequencing used immunoSEQ multiplex PCR; TCRdb keeps in-frame clones, though not all of them. The data contain nearly 350,000 clones, about 86% of them singletons. The V gene is TRBV7-9, the J gene TRBJ1-1; no clear D. This sequence originates from a man aged 25-45 years with active or convalescent COVID-19. The material sequenced was peripheral blood. CDR3 amino acids: CASSGQAEAFF. As DNA, the CDR3 is TGTGCCAGCAGCGGTCAGGCTGAAGCTTTCTTT.